A selection of T cell receptor beta chains follows, all from one sample in a study of blood T cell repertoires in COVID-19. Measured with immunoSEQ multiplex PCR; TCRdb has only the in-frame clones, and not every one. The sample records 300,000 to 400,000 clones, 75% to 90% being singletons. The sequencing sample was made of PBMCs or T cells enriched from blood (not recorded which). The receptors stem from a man between 18 and 29 years old who had recovered from COVID-19. CDR3s include the opening cysteine and the closing phenylalanine or tryptophan. A D gene is named only where the DNA matches it firmly. Size values are once, few and many counts, or a class for expanded clones, and some rows have none.

J	V	size	D	CDR3	DNA
TRBJ2-7	TRBV5-4	NA	TRBD1	CASSQDRSSYEQYF	TGTGCCAGCAGCCAGGACAGGAGCTCCTACGAGCAGTACTTC
TRBJ2-1	TRBV19	NA	TRBD2	CASTHGTRSYNEQFF	TGTGCCAGTACTCACGGGACTAGGTCCTACAATGAGCAGTTCTTC
TRBJ2-3	TRBV7-6	NA	NA	CASSRQGHSTDTQYF	TGTGCCAGTTCAAGGCAGGGCCACAGCACAGATACGCAGTATTTT
TRBJ1-1	TRBV10-1	NA	NA	CASSDHHTEAFF	TGCGCCAGCAGTGACCATCACACTGAAGCTTTCTTT
TRBJ1-1	TRBV28	once	NA	CASSLWANTEAFF	TGTGCCAGCAGTTTATGGGCGAACACTGAAGCTTTCTTT
TRBJ1-5	TRBV6-1	NA	NA	CASSDRYNQPQHF	TGTGCCAGCAGTGATCGGTACAATCAGCCCCAGCATTTT
TRBJ1-3	TRBV5-1	NA	NA	CASSLMGAKGNTIYF	TGCGCCAGCAGCTTGATGGGGGCGAAAGGAAACACCATATATTTT
TRBJ2-7	TRBV4-1	NA	TRBD2	CASSLLAGGTSEQYF	TGCGCCAGCAGCCTCTTAGCGGGGGGGACCTCCGAGCAGTACTTC
TRBJ1-5	TRBV3-1/TRBV3-2	NA	NA	CASSQGQGGQPQHF	TGTGCCAGCAGCCAAGGGCAGGGTGGCCAGCCCCAGCATTTT
TRBJ2-1	TRBV18	NA	TRBD1	CASSLPGQGSFGDEQFF	TGTGCCAGCTCACTTCCGGGACAGGGTTCCTTTGGGGATGAGCAGTTCTTC
TRBJ2-2	TRBV4-1	NA	NA	CASSKPGLYTGELFF	TGCGCCAGCAGCAAACCGGGACTGTACACCGGGGAGCTGTTTTTT
TRBJ1-3	TRBV4-3	NA	NA	CASSQSNARVSGNTIYF	TGCGCCAGCAGCCAATCAAACGCCAGGGTGTCTGGAAACACCATATATTTT
TRBJ2-1	TRBV4-1	NA	NA	CASSQDPSSRNNEQFF	TGCGCCAGCAGCCAAGACCCATCTAGCAGGAACAATGAGCAGTTCTTC
TRBJ1-5	TRBV5-6	NA	NA	CASSFWTPNQPQHF	TGTGCCAGCAGCTTTTGGACACCTAATCAGCCCCAGCATTTT
TRBJ2-7	TRBV7-2	NA	NA	CASSLAGGVEQYF	TGTGCCAGCAGCTTAGCAGGAGGGGTCGAGCAGTACTTC
TRBJ1-2	TRBV5-4	NA	NA	CASSFRGNYGYTF	TGTGCCAGCAGCTTCAGGGGTAACTATGGCTACACCTTC
TRBJ2-2	TRBV5-1	NA	TRBD2	CASSRTGTSGTGELFF	TGCGCCAGCAGCCGAACCGGGACTAGCGGGACCGGGGAGCTGTTTTTT
TRBJ2-7	TRBV19	NA	TRBD1	CASSLWSFFTGAPYEQYF	TGTGCCAGTAGCCTTTGGTCTTTCTTCACAGGGGCCCCTTACGAGCAGTACTTC
TRBJ2-1	TRBV9	few	TRBD2	CASSPPNSGRAGNEQFF	TGTGCCAGCAGCCCTCCAAATAGCGGGAGGGCCGGGAATGAGCAGTTCTTC
TRBJ1-5	TRBV10-3	NA	NA	CAISPTGGVSNQPQHF	TGTGCCATCAGTCCGACAGGCGGAGTGAGCAATCAGCCCCAGCATTTT
TRBJ1-6	TRBV5-1	NA	NA	CASSLLDSRNSPLHF	TGCGCCAGCAGCTTGTTGGACAGCAGAAATTCACCCCTCCACTTT
TRBJ1-2	TRBV4-3	NA	NA	CASSQVGGGYTF	TGCGCCAGCAGCCAAGTTGGTGGCGGCTACACCTTC
TRBJ2-5	TRBV3-1/TRBV3-2	NA	NA	CASSQGAKETQYF	TGTGCCAGCAGCCAGGGAGCGAAAGAGACCCAGTACTTC
TRBJ1-5	TRBV12-5	NA	TRBD1	CASGLASKGASYRAVIINQPQHF	TGTGCTAGTGGTTTGGCCAGTAAGGGGGCGTCGTACCGGGCGGTTATAATTAATCAGCCCCAGCATTTT
TRBJ1-6	TRBV27	few	NA	CASSPQDTWSPLHF	TGTGCCAGCAGTCCCCAGGACACGTGGTCACCCCTCCACTTT
TRBJ2-7	TRBV7-3	NA	TRBD1	CANPRDRGDYEQYF	TGTGCCAACCCCCGGGACAGGGGAGATTACGAGCAGTACTTC
TRBJ2-5	TRBV5-8	NA	TRBD2	CASSWTSGETQYF	TGTGCCAGCAGCTGGACTAGTGGAGAGACCCAGTACTTC
TRBJ1-5	TRBV7-8	NA	NA	CASSLWGRDDQPQHF	TGTGCCAGCAGCTTATGGGGGAGGGATGATCAGCCCCAGCATTTT
TRBJ1-5	TRBV19	NA	NA	CASSTSGAPSNQPQHF	TGTGCCAGTAGTACCTCAGGGGCCCCTAGCAATCAGCCCCAGCATTTT
TRBJ2-3	TRBV9	NA	TRBD2	CASSVVAGATSTDTQYF	TGTGCCAGCAGCGTAGTAGCGGGGGCTACTAGCACAGATACGCAGTATTTT
TRBJ2-7	TRBV4-2	few	NA	CASSLQGEGLVTEQYF	TGTGCCAGCAGCCTCCAGGGGGAGGGACTAGTCACCGAGCAGTACTTC
TRBJ2-6	TRBV27	NA	NA	CASSLSSLRANVLTF	TGTGCCAGCAGTTTAAGCTCCCTAAGGGCCAACGTCCTGACTTTC
TRBJ1-1	TRBV9	NA	TRBD1	CASSAGDTGGGRTEAFF	TGTGCCAGCAGCGCAGGCGATACAGGGGGCGGTCGGACCGAAGCTTTCTTT
TRBJ1-3	TRBV3-1/TRBV3-2	few	NA	CASSQVQSGNTIYF	TGTGCCAGCAGCCAAGTACAGTCTGGAAACACCATATATTTT
TRBJ1-2	TRBV28	NA	NA	CASFFTGVNYGYTF	TGTGCCAGCTTCTTCACCGGGGTCAACTATGGCTACACCTTC
TRBJ2-1	TRBV7-9	NA	NA	CASSLGTIRVGEQFF	TGTGCCAGCAGCTTAGGGACTATAAGAGTAGGTGAGCAGTTCTTC
TRBJ1-1	TRBV28	NA	NA	CASRLGDTEAFF	TGTGCCAGCAGGCTTGGAGACACTGAAGCTTTCTTT
TRBJ2-3	TRBV6-4	NA	NA	CASSVQGAGTDTQYF	TGTGCCAGCAGTGTACAGGGAGCGGGCACAGATACGCAGTATTTT
TRBJ2-7	TRBV27	NA	TRBD2	CASSFPPGLGFHEQYF	TGTGCCAGCAGTTTCCCCCCGGGACTAGGCTTCCACGAGCAGTACTTC
TRBJ2-3	TRBV24-1	NA	TRBD1	CATSRGGSGTDTQYF	TGTGCCACCAGTAGAGGGGGCAGCGGCACAGATACGCAGTATTTT
TRBJ2-1	TRBV4-1	NA	TRBD1	CASSQEEIGQGSYNEQFF	TGCGCCAGCAGCCAAGAGGAGATTGGACAGGGATCATACAATGAGCAGTTCTTC